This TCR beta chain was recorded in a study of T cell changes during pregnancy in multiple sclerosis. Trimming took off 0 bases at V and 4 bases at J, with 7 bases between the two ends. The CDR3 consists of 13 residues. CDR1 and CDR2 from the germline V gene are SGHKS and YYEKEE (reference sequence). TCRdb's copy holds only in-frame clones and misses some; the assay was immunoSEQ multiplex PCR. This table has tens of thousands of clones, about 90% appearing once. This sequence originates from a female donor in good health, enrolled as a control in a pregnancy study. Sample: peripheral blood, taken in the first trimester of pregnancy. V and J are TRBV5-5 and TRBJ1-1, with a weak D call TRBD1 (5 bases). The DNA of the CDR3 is TGTGCCAGCAGCTTGGAGGGGTCCACTGAAGCTTTCTTT. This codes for CASSLEGSTEAFF.